At least ten counts were recorded for the clone carrying this T cell receptor beta chain. V was clipped by 5 bases and J by 2 bases, with 6 bases between them. CDR3 length: 11 residues. The germline V gene has CDR1 SQVTM and CDR2 ANQGSEA. The sample originates from a study of blood T cell repertoires in COVID-19. Study background: From T cells, B-cell-depleted T cells, or PBMCs came the material, which was cDNA or gDNA.

Some clones are missing from TCRdb's copy, which holds only in-frame ones; the method was immunoSEQ multiplex PCR. The data hold around 230,000 clones, with 65% to 85% observed a single time. The V call is TRBV29-1, the J call TRBJ1-1, with D unclear. Sequencing used peripheral blood. The TCR sequence derives from a woman aged 45-65 years with acute or convalescent COVID-19. CDR3 in DNA: TGCAGCGTTACAGAAAACACTGAAGCTTTCTTT. Encoded protein: CSVTENTEAFF.